Listed below are T cell receptor beta chains from one sample, sequenced in a study of T cell repertoires in cytomegalovirus infection. The antigens for these receptors are not known. TCRdb re-analysed the reads in MiXCR, keeping a single row per CDR3 protein. The profile shows 450,000 to 600,000 distinct CDR3 sequences, roughly 42% of them singletons. The source was cultured PBMCs, collected from culture after CMV antigen stimulation. These receptors were taken from a human donor in good health (CMV status not recorded). Some clones in this sample may be carry-over from other donors' samples. The CDR3 runs from the conserved cysteine through the conserved F or W. Fields, in order: clone size, V gene, CDR3 protein. A row's size may be missing; if present it is once, few, many or a size class.

clone size: -; V gene: TRBV5-1; CDR3 protein: CASTQGTDTEAFF
clone size: -; V gene: TRBV4-3; CDR3 protein: CASSQEVLDRESAKNIQYF
clone size: -; V gene: TRBV5-1; CDR3 protein: CASSLALGGALYEQYF
clone size: -; V gene: TRBV7-6; CDR3 protein: CASSLTSGGASEQFF
clone size: -; V gene: TRBV7-2; CDR3 protein: CASSPLSNEQFF
clone size: once; V gene: TRBV3-1; CDR3 protein: CASSQRTGDEKLFF
clone size: -; V gene: TRBV5-6; CDR3 protein: CASSSLAGLETQYF
clone size: once; V gene: TRBV29-1; CDR3 protein: CSAQPTASTDTQYF
clone size: few; V gene: TRBV7-2; CDR3 protein: CASSPRLAGGQRDTQYF
clone size: -; V gene: TRBV10-3; CDR3 protein: CAISPDRLDQPQHF
clone size: once; V gene: TRBV11-2; CDR3 protein: CASSLARVNTGELFF
clone size: -; V gene: TRBV24-1; CDR3 protein: CATSDLGGQGPDTQYF
clone size: few; V gene: TRBV7-2; CDR3 protein: CASSLFGAGGTEAFF
clone size: -; V gene: TRBV7-9; CDR3 protein: CASSLIVPSALAGGTSYEQYF
clone size: -; V gene: TRBV5-5; CDR3 protein: CASRLPGSPTDTQYF
clone size: -; V gene: TRBV6-6; CDR3 protein: CASKLAITDTQYF
clone size: -; V gene: TRBV28; CDR3 protein: CASSSPPGEKETQYF
clone size: -; V gene: TRBV28; CDR3 protein: CASTSTGKANYGYTF